This TCR beta chain stems from a study of T cell responses to AZD1222 COVID-19 vaccine. Study outcomes and limitations: Spike-specific TCR depth and breadth grew after two AZD1222 doses. The study reported that nearly half of spike-specific TCRs target unmutated variant regions. It was only a handful of AZD1222 recipients who were seropositive at baseline. Donors skewed white British and female; clonal diversity was possibly underestimated.

This CDR3 is built from 15 residues. Germline CDR1 and CDR2: LGHDT and YNNKEL (reference sequence). V gave up 2 bases and J gave up 3 bases, with 11 bases separating them. A remark on this clone: Its antigen is not identified.

The table came from immunoSEQ multiplex PCR; TCRdb's copy has only in-frame clones and leaves some out. The sample holds 150,000 to 200,000 clones, about 92% seen once. The receptor's source is an adult in good health. This specimen consisted of peripheral blood, obtained on day 0 of AZD1222 vaccination. The chain links TRBV3-1 (or the pseudogene TRBV3-2) to TRBJ2-1; no reliable D call. Here the CDR3 reads CASSQPRVLYNEQFF. The CDR3 nucleotides read TGTGCCAGCAGCCAACCCCGGGTCCTCTACAATGAGCAGTTCTTC.